This TCR beta chain was identified during a study of blood T cells in healthy people across ages. This clonotype was detected many times. Its antigen is undetermined. The CDR3 consists of 15 residues. V gave up 5 bases and J gave up 2 bases; unmatched junction bases: 6. Germline assignment: CDR1 MNHEY and CDR2 SVGEGT. Study-wide findings and caveats: Compared with aged donors, long-lived donors showed fewer expanded clones, suggesting selection. The recorded TCR beta diversity per million T cells decreased in a roughly linear manner with age. Strong correlation linked observed beta diversity and percent naive T cells.

For the second PCR, which ran for roughly 6 to 11 cycles, a sample-barcoded 5' primer and a J-beta primer mix were used. Via MiXCR, TCRdb re-called the 5' RACE reads, giving one row per CDR3 protein. This sample has around 870,000 distinct CDR3 sequences, with around 26% found just once. Each sample yielded at least 6.5 million isolated PBMCs. This chain uses TRBV6-2 or TRBV6-3 with TRBJ2-4; 7 bases agree with TRBD1. The sequencing input was blood. The sequence came from an elderly woman in good health. CDR3 nucleotide sequence: TGTGCCAGCAGTCAGGACAGGAGCCCCAAAAACATTCAGTACTTC. This codes for CASSQDRSPKNIQYF.